This T cell receptor (beta chain) was retrieved from a study of blood T cells in healthy people across ages. Using a J-beta primer mix together with a sample-barcoded 5' primer, a second PCR was run for roughly 7 to 11 cycles. The template-switch adaptor was a 5' adaptor with 12 random nucleotides. It tagged each cDNA molecule. TCRdb reprocessed the 5' RACE reads via MiXCR and lists one record per CDR3 protein. There are around 900,000 distinct CDR3 sequences in the sample; approximately 50% occur only once, and about 22% lies in the top ten. Germline CDR1 is LNHDA and CDR2 is SQIVND (reference sequence). This CDR3 contains 12 residues. The germline V and J ends were trimmed by 7 bases and 10 bases, with 14 bases remaining between them.

The rearrangement links TRBV19 to TRBJ2-1, with TRBD2 as a possible D gene (6 bases). Sample: blood. This clonotype was obtained from a woman aged 55-69 years in good health. The CDR3 coding sequence is TGTGCCAGTATGGGGACTTACCCCGAGCAGTTCTTC. Translation gives CASMGTYPEQFF.